The sequence of this T cell receptor beta chain was determined in a study of cytomegalovirus exposure and HLA in healthy donors. Notes on the study in general: Later on, a genetic analysis was performed. It linked a missense variant in DCLRE1C with V- and J-gene trimming of TCR beta.

This clone was detected only once. The antigen remains undetermined. With 6 bases removed from V and 4 bases from J, the gap between germline ends came to 18 bases. Germline V gene sequence: CDR1 SNHLY, CDR2 FYNNEI. The CDR3 is made up of 16 amino acids. It was with 60 Vbeta and 13 Jbeta primers that the PCR ran. This table comes from immunoSEQ multiplex PCR, and its TCRdb copy is limited to in-frame clones, with some not included. The profile shows almost 85,000 clones, over 75% of them singletons. V gene TRBV2 combines with J gene TRBJ2-2, with D possibly TRBD1 on 5 matching bases. The TCR was taken from a male donor in good health and CMV-seropositive. Source material: PBMCs. CDR3 in amino acids: CASRKGSGFGTGELFF. The DNA for the CDR3 is TGTGCCAGCAGGAAAGGATCAGGGTTCGGCACCGGGGAGCTGTTTTTT.